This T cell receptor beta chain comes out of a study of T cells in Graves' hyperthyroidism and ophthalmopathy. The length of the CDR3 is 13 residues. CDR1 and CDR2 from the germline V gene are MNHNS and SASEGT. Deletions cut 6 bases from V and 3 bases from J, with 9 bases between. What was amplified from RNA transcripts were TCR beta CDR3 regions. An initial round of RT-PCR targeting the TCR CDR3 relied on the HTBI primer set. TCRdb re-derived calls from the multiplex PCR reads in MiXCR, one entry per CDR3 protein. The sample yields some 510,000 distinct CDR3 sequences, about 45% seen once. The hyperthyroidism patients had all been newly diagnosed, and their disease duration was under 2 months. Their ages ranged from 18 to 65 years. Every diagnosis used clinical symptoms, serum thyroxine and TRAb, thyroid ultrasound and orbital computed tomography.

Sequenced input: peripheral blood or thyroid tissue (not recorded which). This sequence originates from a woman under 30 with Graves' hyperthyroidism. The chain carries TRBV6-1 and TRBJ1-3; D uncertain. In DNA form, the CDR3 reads TGTGCCAGCAGCCGGGCTATTGGAAACACCATATATTTT. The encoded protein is CASSRAIGNTIYF.